These 3 T cell receptor beta chains were sequenced from one sample in a study of blood T cell repertoires in COVID-19. Sequencing was performed with immunoSEQ multiplex PCR; in TCRdb, only in-frame clones are kept and a portion is missing. The sample holds more than 50,000 clones, about 75% seen once. Sequences were obtained from peripheral blood. Receptor source: a woman of 80 years or more with acute or convalescent COVID-19.

The genes are TRBV6-2 or TRBV6-3 and TRBJ2-1, with 8 bases aligning to TRBD1. This CDR3 contains 14 residues. CDR1 and CDR2 from the germline V gene are MNHEY and SVGEGT. V dropped 4 bases and J dropped 5; count of bases not matched to a gene: 4. CDR3: CASSWDRINNEQFF. Written as DNA, the CDR3 is TGTGCCAGCAGTTGGGACAGGATCAACAATGAGCAGTTCTTC.

This rearrangement joins TRBV24-1 to TRBJ2-3, with TRBD1 identical over 7 bases. Germline trimming cut 3 bases from V and 2 bases from J; bases unmatched to any gene: 10. From germline, CDR1 is KGHDR and CDR2 SFDVKD. The CDR3 is 17 residues long. CDR3 DNA sequence: TGTGCCACCAGTGATGTGCACCGGGACAGATACACAGATACGCAGTATTTT. As protein: CATSDVHRDRYTDTQYF.

The chain couples TRBV5-1 to TRBJ1-5; D not certain. This CDR3 has 14 residues. The ends were cut back, 0 bases at V and 4 bases at J, with 8 bases in the middle. Germline assignment: CDR1 SGHRS and CDR2 YFSETQ. The CDR3 protein is CASSLAGGNQPQHF. The CDR3 DNA follows: TGCGCCAGCAGCTTGGCCGGCGGAAATCAGCCCCAGCATTTT. Looking up the rest from reference TRBV5-1 and TRBJ1-5 gives the full variable domain: KAGVTQTPRYLIKTRGQQVTLSCSPISGHRSVSWYQQTPGQGLQFLFEYFSETQRNKGNFPGRFSGRQFSNSRSEMNVSTLELGDSALYLCASSLAGGNQPQHFGDGTRLSIL.